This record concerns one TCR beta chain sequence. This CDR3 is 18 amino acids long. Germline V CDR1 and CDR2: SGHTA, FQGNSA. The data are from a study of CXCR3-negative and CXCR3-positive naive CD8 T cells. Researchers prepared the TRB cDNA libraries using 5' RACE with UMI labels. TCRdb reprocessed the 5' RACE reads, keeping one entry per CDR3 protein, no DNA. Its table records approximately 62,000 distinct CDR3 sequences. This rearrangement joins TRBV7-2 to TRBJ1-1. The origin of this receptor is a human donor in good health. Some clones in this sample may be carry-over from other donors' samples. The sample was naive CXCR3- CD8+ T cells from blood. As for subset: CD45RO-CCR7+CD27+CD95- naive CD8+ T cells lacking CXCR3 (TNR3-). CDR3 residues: CASSLTWGFSLFVTEAFF.